The 23 T cell receptor beta chains below were found in one sample sequenced in a study of blood T cell repertoires in COVID-19 (dated by TCRdb to about 2020). The library was generated by the immunoSEQ multiplex PCR assay. TCRdb obtained this table from immuneACCESS and retained in-frame rearrangements with V and J assigned. These tables miss some clones; where compared with another copy, unresolved V genes account for less than half of the shortfall, and the remainder is unexplained. The sample table shows some 210,000 clones, and 70% to 90% are seen once. 7.5% to 10% of the sample comes from the top ten. Sequencing was done on a sample of PBMCs or T cells enriched from blood (not recorded which). The receptors stem from a middle-aged man who had recovered from COVID-19.

This clone was found a few times. The CDR3 here is CASRAGQGSNGELFF. The DNA of the CDR3 is TGTGCCAGCAGGGCTGGACAGGGGTCTAACGGGGAGCTGTTTTTT. The J gene is TRBJ2-2, the V gene TRBV6-5; 9 bases are a match to TRBD1. This CDR3 has 15 amino acids. Germline lookup yields CDR1 MNHEY and CDR2 SVGAGI. The trim removed 6 bases at V and 7 bases at J, leaving 9 bases unmatched.

CDR3 residues: CASSYSYGGINEQFF. The DNA for the CDR3 is TGTGCCAGCAGTTACTCGTATGGGGGGATCAATGAGCAGTTCTTC. The V gene is TRBV6-5, the J gene TRBJ2-1; D is perhaps TRBD2 (6 bases). Germline CDR1 and CDR2: MNHEY and SVGAGI. V lost 0 bases to trimming and J lost 6 bases, with 12 bases between them. The CDR3 loop spans 15 amino acids.

The chain employs TRBV2 and TRBJ2-1, with D possibly matching TRBD1 (5 bases). CDR3 length: 14 residues. Trimming removed 5 bases at V and 9 bases at J, with 17 bases between. Germline-derived CDR1 and CDR2 are SNHLY and FYNNEI. The CDR3: CASSPTARRGEQFF. The CDR3 nucleotides are TGTGCCAGCAGTCCGACGGCCCGAAGGGGTGAGCAGTTCTTC. The full variable domain, completed using reference TRBV2 and TRBJ2-1, is EPEVTQTPSHQVTQMGQEVILRCVPISNHLYFYWYRQILGQKVEFLVSFYNNEISEKSEIFDDQFSVERPDGSNFTLKIRSTKLEDSAMYFCASSPTARRGEQFFGPGTRLTVL.

The CDR3, as DNA: TGTGCCAGCAGCGTCGGGACAGGGGTCCCCACAGATACGCAGTATTTT. It encodes CASSVGTGVPTDTQYF. This chain links TRBV9 with TRBJ2-3; the match to TRBD1 covers 10 bases. The CDR3 consists of 16 residues. Trimming removed 2 bases from V and 2 bases from J; junction bases left unmatched: 5. Germline V gene lookup returns CDR1 SGDLS and CDR2 YYNGEE.

This clone appeared a single time. The chain joins TRBV11-2 to TRBJ2-1; TRBD1 matches at 7 bases. The CDR3 contains 14 residues. Germline CDR1 SGHAT, CDR2 FQNNGV. The junction had 4 bases not matched to a gene; V was cut back by 3 bases and J by 5 bases. The CDR3 DNA reads TGTGCCAGCAGCTTTGAAGGGGGCCACAATGAGCAGTTCTTC. Protein sequence: CASSFEGGHNEQFF. Filled out from reference TRBV11-2 and TRBJ2-1, the complete variable domain reads EAGVAQSPRYKIIEKRQSVAFWCNPISGHATLYWYQQILGQGPKLLIQFQNNGVVDDSQLPKDRFSAERLKGVDSTLKIQPAKLEDSAVYLCASSFEGGHNEQFFGPGTRLTVL.

This chain links TRBV12-5 with TRBJ1-1; possibly TRBD1 for D (5 bases). Germline V gene sequence: CDR1 LGHNT, CDR2 FRNRAP. V lost 0 bases to trimming and J lost 1 base, with 9 bases between them. The CDR3 runs to 15 residues. The CDR3 sequence is CASGLVAGQNTEAFF. In nucleotides, the CDR3 is TGTGCTAGTGGTTTGGTGGCCGGACAGAACACTGAAGCTTTCTTT.

The chain carries TRBV5-6 and TRBJ2-5; perhaps TRBD2 as D (5 bases). The CDR3 length is 12 residues. Germline V gene data show CDR1 as SGHDT and CDR2 as YYEEEE. Trimming removed 3 bases from V and 5 bases from J, with 8 bases in between. The CDR3 loop is CASSSLAETQYF. The CDR3 DNA is TGTGCCAGCAGCTCGCTAGCTGAGACCCAGTACTTC.

V is TRBV29-1 and J is TRBJ2-3; TRBD1 matches at 10 bases. After removal of 6 bases from V and 0 bases from J, the junction contained 3 bases not matched to a gene. Germline V gene lookup returns CDR1 SQVTM and CDR2 ANQGSEA. CDR3 length equals 14 residues. For the CDR3, the DNA is TGCAGCGTAGGGGGACAGGGGAGCACAGATACGCAGTATTTT. It translates to CSVGGQGSTDTQYF.

The CDR3 reads CASSTWVAGGYEKLFF. CDR3 DNA sequence: TGTGCCAGTAGCACATGGGTGGCAGGGGGCTATGAAAAACTGTTTTTT. The rearrangement joins TRBV19 to TRBJ1-4, with 8 bases that match TRBD1. Germline V gene data show CDR1 as LNHDA and CDR2 as SQIVND (reference sequence). V lost 6 bases, J lost 6 bases, and 12 bases stayed unmatched. This CDR3 has 16 amino acids.

The chain carries TRBV7-8 and TRBJ2-5; possibly TRBD2 for D (7 bases). Trimming pared 5 bases from V and 5 bases from J, leaving 15 bases between. This CDR3 spans 14 amino acids. Germline-derived CDR1 and CDR2 are SGHVS and FQNEAQ. CDR3 coding DNA: TGTGCCAGCAGCCAAAGGGGAGGGGGGGAGACCCAGTACTTC. Its protein product is CASSQRGGGETQYF.

This clone was observed a few times. This chain connects TRBV30 to TRBJ2-1, with TRBD2 matching 10 bases. V shed 2 bases and J 9 bases; nucleotides not matched to a gene: 19. The germline V gene has CDR1 GTSNPN and CDR2 SVGIG (reference sequence). The CDR3 runs 18 residues. The CDR3 DNA reads TGTGCCTGGAGTTTCGTCGGACTAGCGGAAAAACCATCGGGTGAGCAGTTCTTC. It is translated as CAWSFVGLAEKPSGEQFF.

The CDR3 here is CASRVLSYNEQFF. CDR3 bases: TGTGCCAGCCGGGTGTTGTCCTACAATGAGCAGTTCTTC. V gene TRBV2 combines with J gene TRBJ2-1; D not certain. Germline CDR1 reads SNHLY; CDR2 reads FYNNEI. The ends were cut back, 8 bases at V and 1 base at J, with 9 bases in the middle. The CDR3 is made up of 13 amino acids.

This clone appeared a few times. This chain joins TRBV2 and TRBJ2-7; TRBD1 matches 7 bases. The CDR3 covers 15 residues. Germline V gene lookup returns CDR1 SNHLY and CDR2 FYNNEI. V was clipped by 8 bases and J by 0 bases; unmatched bases: 10. Here the CDR3 DNA reads TGTGCCAGCGCAAGCCAGACAGGGAGCTCCTACGAGCAGTACTTC. Residues: CASASQTGSSYEQYF.

CDR3 loop: CASSQGGQSNTEAFF. DNA for the CDR3: TGTGCCAGCAGCCAAGGCGGGCAGAGCAACACTGAAGCTTTCTTT. The chain links TRBV3-1 (or the pseudogene TRBV3-2) to TRBJ1-1; no definite D call. This CDR3 is built from 15 residues. Between the trimmed V and J ends, which lost 1 base and 2 bases, there was a span of 11 bases. Germline V gives CDR1 LGHDT, CDR2 YNNKEL (reference sequence).

The J gene is TRBJ2-6, the V gene TRBV5-5, with D possibly matching TRBD1 (5 bases). Germline CDR1 is SGHKS and CDR2 is YYEKEE (reference sequence). The V end was cut by 2 bases, the J end by 0 bases, with 9 bases between. The CDR3 is made up of 16 amino acids. The CDR3 is CASSFGTGSGANVLTF. The DNA for the CDR3 is TGTGCCAGCAGCTTCGGAACAGGCTCTGGGGCCAACGTCCTGACTTTC.

V gene TRBV2 combines with J gene TRBJ1-6, with D possibly matching TRBD1 (5 bases). This CDR3 spans 15 amino acids. V dropped 6 bases and J dropped 0 bases, with 9 bases sitting between them. CDR1 and CDR2 from the germline V gene are SNHLY and FYNNEI. The DNA of the CDR3 is TGTGCCAGCAGGGGGGGTAGCTCCTATAATTCACCCCTCCACTTT. Its translation: CASRGGSSYNSPLHF.

V is TRBV19 and J is TRBJ2-7; D may be TRBD1 (6 bases). V lost 5 bases and J 4 bases, leaving 18 bases between the germline ends. Germline lookup yields CDR1 LNHDA and CDR2 SQIVND (reference sequence). The CDR3 contains 15 residues. Here the CDR3 DNA reads TGTGCCAGTAGTGCAGGGGTCGACGGGACGTACGAGCAGTACTTC. Amino acid sequence: CASSAGVDGTYEQYF.

CDR3 sequence (DNA): TGTGCCAGCAGCCCCACACAGTTTGAGGGCTACACCTTC. As protein: CASSPTQFEGYTF. This chain connects TRBV7-9 to TRBJ1-2; D call uncertain. Trimming took 5 bases from V and 8 from J, leaving 15 bases between them. This CDR3 has 13 residues. Looked up from germline, CDR1 is SEHNR and CDR2 is FQNEAQ (reference sequence).

J is TRBJ2-1 and V is TRBV5-1, with 8 bases identical to TRBD2. Germline V CDR1 and CDR2: SGHRS, YFSETQ. The CDR3 spans 18 residues. The V and J ends lost 4 bases and 7 bases, in that order; junction bases with no gene match: 19. CDR3 DNA: TGCGCCAGCAGCCTTCCGGCACTAGCGGTCCCTAACAGGAATGAGCAGTTCTTC. Residues: CASSLPALAVPNRNEQFF.

V gene TRBV6-5 combines with J gene TRBJ2-7, with a weak D call TRBD2 (5 bases). This CDR3 spans 16 amino acids. Looked up from germline, CDR1 is MNHEY and CDR2 is SVGAGI. V was pared by 4 bases and J by 1 base, with 17 bases between. The CDR3 DNA follows: TGTGCCAGCAGTTCCCCCACTAGAAGTGGGTCCTACGAGCAGTACTTC. Translation: CASSSPTRSGSYEQYF.

This clone came up a few times. This chain connects TRBV12-3 or TRBV12-4 to TRBJ1-1; maybe TRBD1 (6 bases). Deletions cut 6 bases from V and 1 base from J, with 9 bases between. There are 13 residues in the CDR3. The CDR3 DNA reads TGTGCCAGCAGACAGGGCTGGAACACTGAAGCTTTCTTT. This translates into CASRQGWNTEAFF.

The CDR3 coding sequence is TGCGCCAGCAGTGAGTCTCAGGGTTTTGGCAAAAACATTCAGTACTTC. Its protein is CASSESQGFGKNIQYF. The V gene is TRBV10-1, the J gene TRBJ2-4; D possibly corresponds to TRBD1 (5 bases). Germline V gene data show CDR1 as WNHNN and CDR2 as SYGVQD (reference sequence). V lost 0 bases and J lost 3, with 12 bases in between. This CDR3 has 16 residues.

Worth noting for this clone: Other DNA sequences within the sample encode an identical CDR3. This sequence joins TRBV12-3 or TRBV12-4 and TRBJ1-2; D ambiguous. Trimming took 4 bases from V and 3 from J, leaving 6 bases between them. The CDR3 sequence is 12 residues long. The CDR3 bases are TGTGCCAGCAGTTATCGGGACTATGGCTACACCTTC. Protein sequence: CASSYRDYGYTF.